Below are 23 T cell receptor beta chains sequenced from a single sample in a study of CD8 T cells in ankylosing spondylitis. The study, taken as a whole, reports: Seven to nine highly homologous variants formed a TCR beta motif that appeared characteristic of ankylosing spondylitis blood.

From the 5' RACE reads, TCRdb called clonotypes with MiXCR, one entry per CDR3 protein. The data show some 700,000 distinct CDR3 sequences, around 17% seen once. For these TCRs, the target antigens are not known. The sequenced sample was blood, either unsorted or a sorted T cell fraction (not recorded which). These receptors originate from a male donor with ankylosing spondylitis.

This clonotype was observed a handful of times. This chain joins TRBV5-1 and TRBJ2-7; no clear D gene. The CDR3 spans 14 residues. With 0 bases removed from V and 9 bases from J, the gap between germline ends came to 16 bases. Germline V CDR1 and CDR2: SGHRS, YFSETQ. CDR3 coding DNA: TGCGCCAGCAGCTTGGCGTTAGGGTCGTTTGTGCAGTACTTC. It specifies CASSLALGSFVQYF.

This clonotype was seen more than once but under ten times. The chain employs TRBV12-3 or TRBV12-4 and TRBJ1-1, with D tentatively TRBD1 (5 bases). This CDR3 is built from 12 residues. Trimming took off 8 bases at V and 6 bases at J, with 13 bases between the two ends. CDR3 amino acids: CASGRVGAEAFF. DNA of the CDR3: TGTGCCAGCGGGAGGGTAGGGGCTGAAGCTTTCTTT.

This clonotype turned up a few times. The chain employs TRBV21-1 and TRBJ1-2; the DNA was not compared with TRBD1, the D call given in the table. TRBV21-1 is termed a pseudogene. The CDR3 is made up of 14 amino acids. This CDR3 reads CAGVDRPEGDGYTF. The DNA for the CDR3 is TGTGCCGGGGTGGACAGGCCAGAGGGGGATGGCTACACCTTC.

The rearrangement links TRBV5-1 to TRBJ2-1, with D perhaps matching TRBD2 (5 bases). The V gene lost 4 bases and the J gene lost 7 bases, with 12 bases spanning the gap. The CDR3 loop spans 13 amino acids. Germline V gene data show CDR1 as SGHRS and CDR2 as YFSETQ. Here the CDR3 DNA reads TGCGCCAGCAGCGGACCGCCGGGGAATGAGCAGTTCTTC. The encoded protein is CASSGPPGNEQFF.

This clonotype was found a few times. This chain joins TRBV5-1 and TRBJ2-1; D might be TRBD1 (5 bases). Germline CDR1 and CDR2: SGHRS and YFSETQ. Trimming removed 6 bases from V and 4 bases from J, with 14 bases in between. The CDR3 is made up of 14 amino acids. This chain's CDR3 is CASTISTVYNEQFF. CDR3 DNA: TGCGCCAGCACCATATCGACAGTATACAATGAGCAGTTCTTC. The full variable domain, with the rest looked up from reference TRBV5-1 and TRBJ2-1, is KAGVTQTPRYLIKTRGQQVTLSCSPISGHRSVSWYQQTPGQGLQFLFEYFSETQRNKGNFPGRFSGRQFSNSRSEMNVSTLELGDSALYLCASTISTVYNEQFFGPGTRLTVL.

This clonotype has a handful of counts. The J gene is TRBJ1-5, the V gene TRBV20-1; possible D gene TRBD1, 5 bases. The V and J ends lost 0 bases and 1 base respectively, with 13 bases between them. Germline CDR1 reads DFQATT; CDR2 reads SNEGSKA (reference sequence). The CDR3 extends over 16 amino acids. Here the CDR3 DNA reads TGCAGTGCTAGAGAAATGGACAAACTAAGCAATCAGCCCCAGCATTTT. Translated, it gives CSAREMDKLSNQPQHF.

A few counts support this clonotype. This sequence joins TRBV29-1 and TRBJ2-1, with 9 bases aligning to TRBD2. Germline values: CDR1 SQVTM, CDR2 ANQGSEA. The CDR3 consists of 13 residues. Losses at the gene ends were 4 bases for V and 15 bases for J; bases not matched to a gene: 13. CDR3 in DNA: TGCAGCGTTGGGGTGGCAGCGGGGGGCCTCTCGTTCTTC. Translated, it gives CSVGVAAGGLSFF.

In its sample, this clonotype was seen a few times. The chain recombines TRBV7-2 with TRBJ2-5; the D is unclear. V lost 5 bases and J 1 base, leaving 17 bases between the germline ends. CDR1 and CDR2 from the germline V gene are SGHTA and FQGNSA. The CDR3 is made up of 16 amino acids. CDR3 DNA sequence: TGTGCCAGCAGCATCCCCCGTGGGCATACCCAAGAGACCCAGTACTTC. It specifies CASSIPRGHTQETQYF.

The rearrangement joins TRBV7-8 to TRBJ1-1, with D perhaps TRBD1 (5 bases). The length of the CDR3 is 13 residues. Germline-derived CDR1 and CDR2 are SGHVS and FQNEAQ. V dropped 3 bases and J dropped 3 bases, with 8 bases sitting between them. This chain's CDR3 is CASSFTGYTEAFF. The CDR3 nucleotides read TGTGCCAGCAGCTTTACAGGATACACTGAAGCTTTCTTT.

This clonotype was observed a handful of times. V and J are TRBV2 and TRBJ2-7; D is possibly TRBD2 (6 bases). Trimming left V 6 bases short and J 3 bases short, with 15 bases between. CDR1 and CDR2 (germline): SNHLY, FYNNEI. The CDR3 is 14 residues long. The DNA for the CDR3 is TGTGCCAGCAGAGTCCCTCTGGAGGGCTACGAGCAGTACTTC. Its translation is CASRVPLEGYEQYF.

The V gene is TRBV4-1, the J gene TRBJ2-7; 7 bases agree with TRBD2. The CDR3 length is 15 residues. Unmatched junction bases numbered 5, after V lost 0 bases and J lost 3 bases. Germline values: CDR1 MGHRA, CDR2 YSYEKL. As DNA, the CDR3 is TGCGCCAGCAGCCAAGAACCCAGCGGGAACTACGAGCAGTACTTC. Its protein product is CASSQEPSGNYEQYF.

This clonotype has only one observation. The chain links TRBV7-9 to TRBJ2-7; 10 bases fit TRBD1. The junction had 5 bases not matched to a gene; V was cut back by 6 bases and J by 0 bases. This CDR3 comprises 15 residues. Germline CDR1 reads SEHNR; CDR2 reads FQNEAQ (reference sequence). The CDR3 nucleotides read TGTGCCAGCAGGTCCGACAGGGGGCACTCCTACGAGCAGTACTTC. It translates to CASRSDRGHSYEQYF.

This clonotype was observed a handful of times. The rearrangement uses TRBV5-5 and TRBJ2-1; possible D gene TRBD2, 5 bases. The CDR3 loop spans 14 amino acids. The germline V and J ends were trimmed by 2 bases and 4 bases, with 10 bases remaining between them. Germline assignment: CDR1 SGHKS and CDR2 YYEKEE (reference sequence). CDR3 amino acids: CASSFRGEYNEQFF. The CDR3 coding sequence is TGTGCCAGCAGCTTTCGTGGGGAGTACAATGAGCAGTTCTTC.

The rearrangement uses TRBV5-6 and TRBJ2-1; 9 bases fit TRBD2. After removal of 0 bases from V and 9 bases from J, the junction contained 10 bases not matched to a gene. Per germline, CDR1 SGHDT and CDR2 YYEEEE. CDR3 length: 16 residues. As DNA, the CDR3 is TGTGCCAGCAGCTTGGAGACTAGCGGAGGCCTGGGTGAGCAGTTCTTC. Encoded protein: CASSLETSGGLGEQFF.

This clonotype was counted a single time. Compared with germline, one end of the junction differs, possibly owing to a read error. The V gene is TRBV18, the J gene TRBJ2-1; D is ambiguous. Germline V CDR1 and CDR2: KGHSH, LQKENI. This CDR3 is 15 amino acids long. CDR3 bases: TGTGCCAGCTCACCCCGGCCCGAACCCTACAATGAGAAGTTCTTC. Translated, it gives CASSPRPEPYNEKFF.

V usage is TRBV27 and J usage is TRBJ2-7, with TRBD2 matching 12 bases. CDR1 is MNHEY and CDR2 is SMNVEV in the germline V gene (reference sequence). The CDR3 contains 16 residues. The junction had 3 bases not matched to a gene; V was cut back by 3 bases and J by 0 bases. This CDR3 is CASSFSLAGGSYEQYF. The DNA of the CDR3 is TGTGCCAGCAGTTTTTCACTAGCGGGGGGCTCCTACGAGCAGTACTTC.

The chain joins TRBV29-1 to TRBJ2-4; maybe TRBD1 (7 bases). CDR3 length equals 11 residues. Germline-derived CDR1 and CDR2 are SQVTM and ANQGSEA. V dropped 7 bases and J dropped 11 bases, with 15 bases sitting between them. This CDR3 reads CSGGDSGLQYF. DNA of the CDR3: TGCAGCGGGGGGGACAGCGGGCTTCAGTACTTC.

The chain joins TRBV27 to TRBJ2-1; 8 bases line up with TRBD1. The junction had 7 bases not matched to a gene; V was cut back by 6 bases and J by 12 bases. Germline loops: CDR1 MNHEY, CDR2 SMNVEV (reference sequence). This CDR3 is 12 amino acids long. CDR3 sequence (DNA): TGTGCCAGCAGAACCGGACAGGGTCGGCAGTTCTTC. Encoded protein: CASRTGQGRQFF.

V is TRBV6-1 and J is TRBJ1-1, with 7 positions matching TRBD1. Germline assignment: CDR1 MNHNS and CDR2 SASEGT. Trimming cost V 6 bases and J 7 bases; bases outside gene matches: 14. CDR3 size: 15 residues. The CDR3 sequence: CASRAHKGAVGEAFF. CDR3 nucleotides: TGTGCCAGCAGGGCGCATAAGGGGGCAGTAGGTGAAGCTTTCTTT.

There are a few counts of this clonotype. The CDR3 is CSARDLRVPSTDTQYF. DNA of the CDR3: TGCAGTGCTAGAGATTTGAGGGTCCCGAGCACAGATACGCAGTATTTT. This chain links TRBV20-1 with TRBJ2-3; possible D gene TRBD2, 5 bases. The V gene lost 0 bases and the J gene lost 0 bases, with 13 bases spanning the gap. The CDR3 has 16 amino acids. Germline V gives CDR1 DFQATT, CDR2 SNEGSKA (reference sequence).

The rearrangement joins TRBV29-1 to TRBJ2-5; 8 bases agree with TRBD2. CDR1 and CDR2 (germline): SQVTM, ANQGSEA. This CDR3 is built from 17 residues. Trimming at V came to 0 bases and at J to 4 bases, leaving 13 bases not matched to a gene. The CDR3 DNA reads TGCAGCGTTGAAGATACGAGCTACGGGAGGGCCGGAGAGACCCAGTACTTC. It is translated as CSVEDTSYGRAGETQYF.

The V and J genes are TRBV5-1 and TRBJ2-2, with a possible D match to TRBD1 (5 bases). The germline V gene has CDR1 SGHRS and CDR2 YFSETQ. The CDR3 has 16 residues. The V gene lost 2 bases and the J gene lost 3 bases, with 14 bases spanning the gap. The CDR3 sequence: CASSFFGREDTGELFF. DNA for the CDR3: TGCGCCAGCAGCTTTTTTGGCAGGGAAGACACCGGGGAGCTGTTTTTT. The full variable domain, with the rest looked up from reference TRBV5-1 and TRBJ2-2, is KAGVTQTPRYLIKTRGQQVTLSCSPISGHRSVSWYQQTPGQGLQFLFEYFSETQRNKGNFPGRFSGRQFSNSRSEMNVSTLELGDSALYLCASSFFGREDTGELFFGEGSRLTVL.

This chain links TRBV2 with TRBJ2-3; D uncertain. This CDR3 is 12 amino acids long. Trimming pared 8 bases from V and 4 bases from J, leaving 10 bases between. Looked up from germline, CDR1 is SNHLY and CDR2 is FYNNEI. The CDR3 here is CASLSSSDTQYF. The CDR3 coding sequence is TGTGCCAGCCTTTCATCGTCAGATACGCAGTATTTT.